Listed here is a single T cell receptor beta chain. The source of the sample is a study of T cells expressing NK-cell markers. Per the germline V gene, CDR1 is SEHNR and CDR2 is FQNEAQ (reference sequence). The CDR3 runs 14 residues. Template switching by 5'RACE with UMIs generated the TCR beta cDNA. TCRdb reprocessed the 5' RACE reads and keeps a single row for each CDR3 protein, giving no DNA. Recorded for this sample: more than 400,000 distinct CDR3 sequences. The receptor was derived from a woman aged 18-70 years in good health. Sequenced input: blood T cells: a sorted CD56 or NKG2C T cell subset, CD4+ or CD8+ T cells, or bulk PBMC T cells (not recorded which). This sequence joins TRBV7-9 and TRBJ2-5; the D gene TCRdb calls, TRBD2, cannot be checked with no DNA. The CDR3 loop is CASEIPGGKETQYF.